The clone carrying this TCR beta chain was seen once. This sample was taken from a study of T cell changes during pregnancy in multiple sclerosis. V shed 3 bases, J shed 6 bases, and the junction held 3 bases outside the gene matches. CDR1 and CDR2 (germline): MGHRA, YSYEKL. The CDR3 consists of 14 residues. The table came from immunoSEQ multiplex PCR; TCRdb's copy has only in-frame clones and leaves some out. The sample holds about 46,000 clones; nearly 95% are singletons and the top ten take less than 2.5%. This specimen was peripheral blood, taken in the third trimester of pregnancy. The genes are TRBV4-1 and TRBJ2-1; 9 nucleotides align to TRBD2. This clonotype was obtained from a female donor with multiple sclerosis, enrolled in a pregnancy study. CDR3 sequence (DNA): TGCGCCAGCAGCCACGGCGGGGGGGTCAATGAGCAGTTCTTC. It specifies CASSHGGGVNEQFF.